The 21 T cell receptor beta chains below all came from one sample that was sequenced in a study of blood T cell repertoires in COVID-19. The assay was immunoSEQ multiplex PCR, and TCRdb's table has in-frame clones only and misses some. The sample consists of roughly 63,000 clones, 75% to 90% of them appearing once. Input material: peripheral blood. The receptors were sampled from a man aged 50-60 years with acute or convalescent COVID-19.

The table lists this clone with a count of one. The V call is TRBV18, the J call TRBJ2-3; unclear D gene. The germline gives CDR1 KGHSH, CDR2 LQKENI. V dropped 3 bases and J dropped 0 bases, with 13 bases sitting between them. The CDR3 covers 16 residues. The CDR3 spells CASSPWNTRSTDTQYF. DNA of the CDR3: TGTGCCAGCTCACCGTGGAACACCAGGAGCACAGATACGCAGTATTTT. Full variable domain (missing parts from reference TRBV18 and TRBJ2-3): NAGVMQNPRHLVRRRGQEARLRCSPMKGHSHVYWYRQLPEEGLKFMVYLQKENIIDESGMPKERFSAEFPKEGPSILRIQQVVRGDSAAYFCASSPWNTRSTDTQYFGPGTRLTVL.

The rearrangement joins TRBV4-3 to TRBJ2-1; 8 nucleotides align to TRBD2. CDR1 LGHNA and CDR2 YSLEER come from the germline V gene. The CDR3 loop spans 15 amino acids. V was pared by 1 base and J by 6 bases, with 5 bases of the junction left unmatched. The CDR3 loop is CASSQGSGTVNEQFF. The CDR3 DNA is TGCGCCAGCAGCCAAGGTAGCGGGACGGTCAATGAGCAGTTCTTC.

The chain links TRBV5-1 to TRBJ2-3; 8 nucleotides agree with TRBD2. CDR1 and CDR2 (germline): SGHRS, YFSETQ. The CDR3 is made up of 11 amino acids. The trim removed 3 bases at V and 13 bases at J, leaving 4 bases unmatched. In DNA, the CDR3 is TGCGCCAGCAGCTCGGGGACTAGGAAGTATTTT. Encoded protein: CASSSGTRKYF.

CDR3 DNA sequence: TGTGCCAGCAGCCAAGATACAAATAGCAATCAGCCCCAGCATTTT. This translates into CASSQDTNSNQPQHF. The chain carries TRBV3-1 (or the pseudogene TRBV3-2) and TRBJ1-5; unclear D gene. The germline V gene has CDR1 LGHDT and CDR2 YNNKEL (reference sequence). The CDR3 runs 15 residues. V was shortened by 0 bases and J by 0 bases, with 6 bases between the two germline ends.

In the case of this clone: One end of the junction does not line up with germline, which may come from a read error. V and J are TRBV7-7 and TRBJ2-1; 9 bases match TRBD2. CDR1 SSHAT and CDR2 FNYEAQ come from the germline V gene (reference sequence). The CDR3 has 15 residues. DNA of the CDR3: TGTGCTAGCAGCTCGGGCGGGGGGGGCTACAATGAGCAGTTCTTC. Protein product: CASSSGGGGYNEQFF. Full variable domain (outside the CDR3, taken from reference TRBV7-7 and TRBJ2-1): GAGVSQSPRYKVTKRGQDVTLRCDPISSHATLYWYQQALGQGPEFLTYFNYEAQPDKSGLPSDRFSAERPEGSISTLTIQRTEQRDSAMYRCASSSGGGGYNEQFFGPGTRLTVL.

The chain has TRBV6-1 and TRBJ1-6; 7 bases are a match to TRBD1. Trimming took 2 bases from V and 10 from J; bases not matched to a gene: 5. The CDR3 loop spans 14 amino acids. Germline CDR1 MNHNS, CDR2 SASEGT. The CDR3 reads CASSEYTGASPLHF. The CDR3 nucleotides read TGTGCCAGCAGTGAATATACAGGGGCATCACCCCTCCACTTT.

This clone showed up just once. The chain recombines TRBV28 with TRBJ1-1; D gene uncertain. The germline V and J ends were trimmed by 7 bases and 1 base, with 13 bases remaining between them. The CDR3 runs to 14 residues. Germline V gene sequence: CDR1 MDHEN, CDR2 SYDVKM. CDR3 residues: CASTPERGNTEAFF. The CDR3 region has the DNA TGTGCCAGCACCCCCGAGCGGGGGAACACTGAAGCTTTCTTT.

The V call is TRBV24-1, the J call TRBJ2-7, with 7 bases matching TRBD1. The CDR3 runs to 16 residues. V lost 4 bases to trimming and J lost 1 base; unmatched junction nucleotides: 9. The germline gives CDR1 KGHDR, CDR2 SFDVKD. As DNA, the CDR3 is TGTGCCACCAGTGACCCTAAAGGGGGCAGATCCTACGAGCAGTACTTC. Its translation: CATSDPKGGRSYEQYF.

This chain uses TRBV12-5 with TRBJ2-3; 10 bases match TRBD2. The CDR3 is 17 residues long. CDR1 and CDR2 (germline): LGHNT, FRNRAP. V lost 2 bases, J lost 2 bases, and 7 bases stayed unmatched. The chain's CDR3 is CASGLPYSGRLTDTQYF. The CDR3 nucleotides read TGTGCTAGTGGTTTGCCATATAGCGGGAGGCTCACAGATACGCAGTATTTT.

The chain recombines TRBV4-3 with TRBJ1-2; D unclear. The germline gives CDR1 LGHNA, CDR2 YSLEER. CDR3 size: 15 residues. Trimming cost V 3 bases and J 0 bases, with 11 bases left between them. The CDR3 bases are TGCGCCAGCAGCCAGGCGGCAGAAGCTAACTATGGCTACACCTTC. This translates into CASSQAAEANYGYTF.

The chain recombines TRBV7-2 with TRBJ1-4; D is uncertain. The V gene's germline CDR1 is SGHTA and CDR2 FQGNSA. V was shortened by 3 bases and J by 4 bases, with 9 bases between the two germline ends. The CDR3 has 14 amino acids. CDR3 in DNA: TGTGCCAGCAGCTTCCGACGGGATAATGAAAAACTGTTTTTT. Amino acid sequence: CASSFRRDNEKLFF.

The chain couples TRBV30 to TRBJ1-2; D is uncertain. Trimming pared 2 bases from V and 0 bases from J, leaving 13 bases between. CDR1 is GTSNPN, CDR2 SVGIG, per germline (reference sequence). The CDR3 sequence is 15 residues long. The CDR3 is CAWSPGYGPNYGYTF. CDR3 in DNA: TGTGCCTGGAGTCCCGGGTACGGTCCTAACTATGGCTACACCTTC. Supplemented by reference TRBV30 and TRBJ1-2, the full variable domain reads SQTIHQWPATLVQPVGSPLSLECTVEGTSNPNLYWYRQAAGRGLQLLFYSVGIGQISSEVPQNLSASRPQDRQFILSSKKLLLSDSGFYLCAWSPGYGPNYGYTFGSGTRLTVV.

The chain recombines TRBV19 with TRBJ1-1; TRBD1 is a possible D gene (6 bases). This CDR3 is built from 15 residues. V lost 6 bases to trimming and J lost 0 bases, with 14 bases between them. Germline CDR1 and CDR2: LNHDA and SQIVND (reference sequence). This CDR3 reads CASRTDRQMNTEAFF. The DNA of the CDR3 is TGTGCCAGTAGGACCGACAGGCAGATGAACACTGAAGCTTTCTTT.

The genes are TRBV13 and TRBJ2-1, with TRBD1 matching 7 bases. Germline V gene data show CDR1 as PRHDT and CDR2 as FYEKMQ (reference sequence). The CDR3 sequence is 16 residues long. After removal of 5 bases from V and 2 bases from J, the junction contained 9 bases not matched to a gene. CDR3 residues: CASSLPDRTTYNEQFF. DNA of the CDR3: TGTGCCAGCAGCCTCCCGGACAGGACAACCTACAATGAGCAGTTCTTC.

This clone has just one count. The J gene is TRBJ2-2, the V gene TRBV30, with 8 bases lining up with TRBD2. V lost 1 base and J lost 4; bases outside the gene matches: 11. The CDR3 sequence is 17 residues long. Germline CDR1 is GTSNPN and CDR2 is SVGIG (reference sequence). Here the CDR3 DNA reads TGTGCCTGGAGTGACGTCCCGATAGCGGGATTCACCGGGGAGCTGTTTTTT. Residues: CAWSDVPIAGFTGELFF.

A remark on this clone: No conserved phenylalanine or tryptophan is present at the end of the CDR3, so a read error is the likely explanation. The DNA is omitted, as the CDR3 cannot be located on it reliably, and the CDR3 follows TCRdb's listing. The chain links TRBV24-1 to TRBJ1-4. The germline CDR1 and CDR2 sequences are KGHDR and SFDVKD. The CDR3 totals 17 residues, both ends included. CDR3 in amino acids: CATSDLYSRVDTPWEAV.

The chain is built from TRBV4-1 and TRBJ1-2, with D possibly being TRBD1 (6 bases). This CDR3 is built from 15 residues. V lost 5 bases, J lost 4 bases, and 17 bases lay in between. Germline V gene lookup returns CDR1 MGHRA and CDR2 YSYEKL. The CDR3 region is CASSTITGYGYGYTF. DNA for the CDR3: TGCGCCAGCAGCACCATAACAGGGTATGGCTATGGCTACACCTTC.

The CDR3 DNA is TGTGCCAGCAGTCGGGACAGCCGCAATCAGCCCCAGCATTTT. This encodes CASSRDSRNQPQHF. The V call is TRBV27, the J call TRBJ1-5; 7 bases are shared with TRBD1. The ends lost 5 bases at V and 2 bases at J; junction bases unmatched: 3. Looked up from germline, CDR1 is MNHEY and CDR2 is SMNVEV (reference sequence). The CDR3 is 14 residues long.

The chain links TRBV12-3 or TRBV12-4 to TRBJ1-5, with no clear D. The V and J ends lost 3 bases and 5 bases respectively, with 8 bases between them. The length of the CDR3 is 13 residues. CDR3 sequence (DNA): TGTGCCAGCAGTTTGGCAGAAGATCAGCCCCAGCATTTT. It yields the protein CASSLAEDQPQHF.

The V call is TRBV19, the J call TRBJ1-6; D is unclear. Germline V gene data show CDR1 as LNHDA and CDR2 as SQIVND (reference sequence). CDR3 length: 14 amino acids. V was shortened by 9 bases and J by 4 bases, with 13 bases between the two germline ends. In DNA, the CDR3 is TGTGCCAGCGCCGGGGATATTTATAATTCACCCCTCCACTTT. It is translated as CASAGDIYNSPLHF.

The chain uses TRBV14 and TRBJ2-7; 7 positions match TRBD2. The trim removed 4 bases at V and 5 bases at J, leaving 5 bases unmatched. The germline V gene encodes CDR1 SGHDN and CDR2 FVKESK. The CDR3 contains 13 residues. The CDR3 protein is CASSRWEGHEQYV. CDR3 sequence (DNA): TGTGCCAGCAGCCGGTGGGAGGGCCACGAGCAGTACGTC.